Below, 10 T cell receptor beta chains from the same sample are listed, as sequenced in a study of T cell changes during pregnancy in multiple sclerosis. Sequencing was performed with immunoSEQ multiplex PCR; in TCRdb, only in-frame clones are kept and a portion is missing. In the table there are under 45,000 clones, over 75% of which are singletons. The source was CD8+ T cells from peripheral blood mononuclear cells, collected in the first trimester of pregnancy. These TCRs come from a female donor with multiple sclerosis, enrolled in a pregnancy study.

This chain joins TRBV19 and TRBJ1-5; TRBD1 agrees at 10 bases. The CDR3 has 15 amino acids. CDR1 LNHDA and CDR2 SQIVND come from the germline V gene (reference sequence). The junction had 3 bases not matched to a gene; V was cut back by 2 bases and J by 5 bases. This chain's CDR3 is CASSILDRGDQPQHF. CDR3 bases: TGTGCCAGTAGTATACTGGACAGGGGGGATCAGCCCCAGCATTTT.

The rearrangement links TRBV5-4 to TRBJ2-3; D may be TRBD2 (5 bases). The V end lost 3 bases, the J end lost 1 base, and 12 bases lay between the germline ends. The CDR3 length is 15 residues. Germline loops: CDR1 SGHNT, CDR2 YYREEE (reference sequence). The CDR3 reads CASSSGVGGTDTQYF. Written as DNA, the CDR3 is TGTGCCAGCAGCTCCGGGGTCGGGGGCACAGATACGCAGTATTTT.

The chain employs TRBV27 and TRBJ2-7; the match to TRBD2 covers 8 bases. The CDR3 runs to 14 residues. CDR1 is MNHEY, CDR2 SMNVEV, per germline (reference sequence). V shed 7 bases, J shed 5 bases, and the junction held 10 bases outside the gene matches. CDR3 protein: CASTPGGVGHEQYF. In DNA form, the CDR3 reads TGTGCCAGCACCCCGGGGGGGGTAGGCCACGAGCAGTACTTC.

The J gene is TRBJ1-1, the V gene TRBV5-1, with D maybe TRBD1 (5 bases). Trimming pared 7 bases from V and 3 bases from J, leaving 16 bases between. CDR1 and CDR2 (germline): SGHRS, YFSETQ. This CDR3 has 14 amino acids. The CDR3 reads CASRVVGGDTEAFF. The DNA of the CDR3 is TGCGCCAGCCGCGTCGTCGGGGGGGACACTGAAGCTTTCTTT.

In this sample, this clone turned up a few times. The chain uses TRBV6-4 and TRBJ1-1, with a tentative D call TRBD1 (6 bases). The CDR3 is made up of 13 amino acids. Trimming left V 8 bases short and J 1 base short, with 11 bases between. Germline V gives CDR1 MRHNA, CDR2 SNTAGT. The CDR3 region has the DNA TGTGCCAGCGGAACAGGGCCGAACACTGAAGCTTTCTTT. As protein: CASGTGPNTEAFF.

The chain has TRBV9 and TRBJ1-1; D possibly corresponds to TRBD1 (5 bases). Germline CDR1 and CDR2: SGDLS and YYNGEE. V lost 0 bases, J lost 4 bases, and 10 bases lay in between. The length of the CDR3 is 14 residues. CDR3 bases: TGTGCCAGCAGCGTAGGGGGAAGGGGCACTGAAGCTTTCTTT. Protein product: CASSVGGRGTEAFF.

This clone has more than one count but fewer than ten. The chain employs TRBV7-6 and TRBJ2-7; 7 bases are shared with TRBD1. J was trimmed by 6 bases and V by 5 bases; bases with no gene match: 13. CDR3 length equals 15 residues. Germline V gene data show CDR1 as SGHVS and CDR2 as FNYEAQ. The CDR3 loop is CASSPLQGIFSEQYF. The CDR3 nucleotides are TGTGCCAGCAGCCCATTACAGGGGATCTTCTCCGAGCAGTACTTC. The complete variable domain, with remaining parts taken from reference TRBV7-6 and TRBJ2-7, reads GAGVSQSPRYKVTKRGQDVALRCDPISGHVSLYWYRQALGQGPEFLTYFNYEAQQDKSGLPNDRFSAERPEGSISTLTIQRTEQRDSAMYRCASSPLQGIFSEQYFGPGTRLTVT.

The genes are TRBV7-2 and TRBJ2-2; D is possibly TRBD1 (5 bases). The V end lost 5 bases, the J end lost 4 bases, and 8 bases lay between the germline ends. The CDR3 spans 13 residues. Looked up from germline, CDR1 is SGHTA and CDR2 is FQGNSA. This CDR3 reads CASSIDSTGELFF. The DNA of the CDR3 is TGTGCCAGCAGCATAGACAGCACCGGGGAGCTGTTTTTT.

The CDR3 sequence: CASSVGPQGRGENTEAFF. The CDR3 coding sequence is TGTGCCAGCAGCGTAGGGCCCCAAGGGAGGGGCGAGAACACTGAAGCTTTCTTT. The genes are TRBV9 and TRBJ1-1, with a possible D match to TRBD1 (5 bases). V lost 0 bases to trimming and J lost 1 base, with 19 bases between them. Germline V gives CDR1 SGDLS, CDR2 YYNGEE. The CDR3 extends over 18 amino acids.

The rearrangement links TRBV13 to TRBJ2-1, with a weak D call TRBD1 (6 bases). CDR1 and CDR2 from the germline V gene are PRHDT and FYEKMQ (reference sequence). Trimming removed 2 bases from V and 5 bases from J, with 10 bases in between. The CDR3 contains 14 residues. In nucleotides, the CDR3 is TGTGCCAGCAGCTTAAGGACAGCCGACAATGAGCAGTTCTTC. Amino acids: CASSLRTADNEQFF.